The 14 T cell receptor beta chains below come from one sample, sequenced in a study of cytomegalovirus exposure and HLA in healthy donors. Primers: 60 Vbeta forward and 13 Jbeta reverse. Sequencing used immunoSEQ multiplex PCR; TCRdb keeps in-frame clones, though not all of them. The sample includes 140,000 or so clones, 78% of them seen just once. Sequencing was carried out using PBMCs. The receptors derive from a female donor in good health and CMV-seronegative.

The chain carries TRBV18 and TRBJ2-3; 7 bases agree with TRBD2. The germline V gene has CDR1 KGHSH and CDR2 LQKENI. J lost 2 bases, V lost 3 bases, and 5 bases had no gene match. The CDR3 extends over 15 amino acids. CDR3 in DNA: TGTGCCAGCTCACCGCGGAGCGGGGTCACAGATACGCAGTATTTT. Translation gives CASSPRSGVTDTQYF.

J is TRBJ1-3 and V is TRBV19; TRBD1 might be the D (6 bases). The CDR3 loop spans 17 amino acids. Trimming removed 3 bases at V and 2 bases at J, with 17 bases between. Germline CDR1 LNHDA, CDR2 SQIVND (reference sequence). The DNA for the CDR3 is TGTGCCAGTAGTATCTGGCCAGGGGCTGGTGCTGGAAACACCATATATTTT. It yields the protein CASSIWPGAGAGNTIYF.

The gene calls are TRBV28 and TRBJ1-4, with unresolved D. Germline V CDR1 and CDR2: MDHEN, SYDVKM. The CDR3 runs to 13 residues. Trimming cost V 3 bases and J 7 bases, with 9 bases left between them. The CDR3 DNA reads TGTGCCAGCAGTTTGGGCCAGCCTGAAAAACTGTTTTTT. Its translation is CASSLGQPEKLFF.

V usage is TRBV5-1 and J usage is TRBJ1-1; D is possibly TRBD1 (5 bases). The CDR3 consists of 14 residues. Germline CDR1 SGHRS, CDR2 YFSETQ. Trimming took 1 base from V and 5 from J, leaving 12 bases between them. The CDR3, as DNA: TGCGCCAGCAGCTTGTATGGGGGGGAAACTGAAGCTTTCTTT. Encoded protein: CASSLYGGETEAFF.

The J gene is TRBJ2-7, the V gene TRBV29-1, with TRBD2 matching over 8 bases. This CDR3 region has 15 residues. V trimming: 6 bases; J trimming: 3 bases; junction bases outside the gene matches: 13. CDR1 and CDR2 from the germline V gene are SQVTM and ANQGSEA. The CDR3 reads CSVSGRAPNIYEQYF. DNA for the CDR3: TGCAGCGTGAGCGGGAGAGCCCCTAACATCTACGAGCAGTACTTC.

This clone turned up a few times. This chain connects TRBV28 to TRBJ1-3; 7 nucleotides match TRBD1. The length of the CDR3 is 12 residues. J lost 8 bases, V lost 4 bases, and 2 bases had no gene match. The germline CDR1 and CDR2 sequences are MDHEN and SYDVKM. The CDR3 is CASSSQGHTIYF. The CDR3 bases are TGTGCCAGCAGTTCACAGGGGCACACCATATATTTT. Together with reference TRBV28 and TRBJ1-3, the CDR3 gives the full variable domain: DVKVTQSSRYLVKRTGEKVFLECVQDMDHENMFWYRQDPGLGLRLIYFSYDVKMKEKGDIPEGYSVSREKKERFSLILESASTNQTSMYLCASSSQGHTIYFGEGSWLTVV.

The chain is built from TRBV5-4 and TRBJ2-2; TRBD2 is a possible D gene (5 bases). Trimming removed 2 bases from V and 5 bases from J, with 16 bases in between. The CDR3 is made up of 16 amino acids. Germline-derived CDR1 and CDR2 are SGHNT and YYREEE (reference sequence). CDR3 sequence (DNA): TGTGCCAGCAGCTTCGGTCCGCGGGCCTTAACCGGGGAGCTGTTTTTT. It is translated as CASSFGPRALTGELFF.

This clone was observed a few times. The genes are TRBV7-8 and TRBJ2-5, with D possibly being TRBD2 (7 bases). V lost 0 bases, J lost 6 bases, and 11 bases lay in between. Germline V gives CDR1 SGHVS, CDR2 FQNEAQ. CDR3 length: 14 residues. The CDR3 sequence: CASSLAGGGKTQYF. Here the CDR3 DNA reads TGTGCCAGCAGCTTAGCGGGAGGGGGTAAGACCCAGTACTTC.

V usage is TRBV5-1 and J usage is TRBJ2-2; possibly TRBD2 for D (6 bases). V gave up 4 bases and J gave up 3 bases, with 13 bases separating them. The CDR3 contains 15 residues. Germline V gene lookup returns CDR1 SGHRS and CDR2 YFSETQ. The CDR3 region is CASSGSGLYTGELFF. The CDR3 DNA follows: TGCGCCAGCAGCGGTTCGGGACTTTACACCGGGGAGCTGTTTTTT.

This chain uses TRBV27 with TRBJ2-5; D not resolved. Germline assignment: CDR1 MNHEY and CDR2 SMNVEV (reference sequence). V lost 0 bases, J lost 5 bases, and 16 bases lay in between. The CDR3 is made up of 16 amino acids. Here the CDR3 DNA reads TGTGCCAGCAGTTTATCCCAGGCCAGGTCAAGGGAGACCCAGTACTTC. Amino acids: CASSLSQARSRETQYF.

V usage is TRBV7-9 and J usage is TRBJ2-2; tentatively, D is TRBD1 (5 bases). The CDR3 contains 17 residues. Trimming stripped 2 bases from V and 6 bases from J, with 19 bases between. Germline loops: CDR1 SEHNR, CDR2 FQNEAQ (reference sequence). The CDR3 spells CASSLSEGVRVAGELFF. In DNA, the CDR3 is TGTGCCAGCAGCTTATCGGAAGGGGTCAGAGTTGCCGGGGAGCTGTTTTTT.

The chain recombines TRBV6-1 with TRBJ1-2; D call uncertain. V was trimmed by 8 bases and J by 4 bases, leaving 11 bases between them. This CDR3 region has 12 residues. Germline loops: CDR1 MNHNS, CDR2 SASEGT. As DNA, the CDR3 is TGTGCCAGCTTAAACAGAATCTATGGCTACACCTTC. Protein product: CASLNRIYGYTF.

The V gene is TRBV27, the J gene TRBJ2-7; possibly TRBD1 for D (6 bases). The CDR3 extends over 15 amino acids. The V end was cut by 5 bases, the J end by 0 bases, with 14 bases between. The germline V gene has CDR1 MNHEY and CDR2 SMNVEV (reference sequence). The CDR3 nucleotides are TGTGCCAGCAGTACCCGGGACACAGGCTCCTACGAGCAGTACTTC. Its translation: CASSTRDTGSYEQYF.

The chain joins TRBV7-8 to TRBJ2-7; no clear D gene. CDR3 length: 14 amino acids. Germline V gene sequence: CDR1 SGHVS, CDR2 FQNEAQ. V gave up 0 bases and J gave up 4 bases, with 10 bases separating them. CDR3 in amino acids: CASSLAVSAYEQYF. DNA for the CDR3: TGTGCCAGCAGCTTAGCTGTGAGTGCATACGAGCAGTACTTC.